One sample yielded the 25 T cell receptor beta chains listed below, sequenced in a study of blood T cell repertoires in COVID-19. Produced via immunoSEQ multiplex PCR; TCRdb's table is partial and in-frame only. Found here are 60,000 to 70,000 clones, 70% to 90% of them singletons; the top ten hold roughly 1.4%. Specimen: peripheral blood. Receptors originate from a woman aged 55-70 years with acute or convalescent COVID-19.

This clone was seen a single time. The chain recombines TRBV21-1 with TRBJ1-4. TRBV21-1 is a documented pseudogene. The CDR3 is 16 amino acids. DNA of the CDR3: TGTGCCAGCAGCGGAAGGGGGGGATACGCAAATGAAAAACTGTTTTTT. Encoded protein: CASSGRGGYANEKLFF.

This clone appeared a single time. V is TRBV18 and J is TRBJ2-3, with TRBD2 matching over 8 bases. The trim removed 1 base at V and 1 base at J, leaving 4 bases unmatched. This CDR3 is 16 amino acids long. Germline-derived CDR1 and CDR2 are KGHSH and LQKENI. The CDR3 nucleotides read TGTGCCAGCTCACCACGAATAGCGGGACGCACAGATACGCAGTATTTT. This codes for CASSPRIAGRTDTQYF.

This rearrangement joins TRBV15 to TRBJ1-1, with 8 bases that match TRBD1. Germline V gene lookup returns CDR1 LNHNV and CDR2 YYDKDF (reference sequence). Trimming cost V 5 bases and J 4 bases; bases outside gene matches: 6. The CDR3 extends over 14 amino acids. CDR3 DNA sequence: TGTGCCACCAGCGCGGACAGGGCCAGCACTGAAGCTTTCTTT. This gives the protein CATSADRASTEAFF.

The CDR3: CASSLGNRDQPQHF. CDR3 bases: TGCGCCAGCAGCTTGGGAAACAGGGATCAGCCCCAGCATTTT. The rearrangement links TRBV5-1 to TRBJ1-5; weak D call: TRBD1 (6 bases). The CDR3 is 14 amino acids. Trimming left V 0 bases short and J 5 bases short, with 9 bases between. Germline CDR1 SGHRS, CDR2 YFSETQ.

The chain combines TRBV4-1 with TRBJ2-2; the D gene is possibly TRBD1 (6 bases). Trimming took 4 bases from V and 2 from J, leaving 8 bases between them. CDR3 length equals 14 residues. Germline CDR1 MGHRA, CDR2 YSYEKL. The CDR3 protein is CASSRTVNTGELFF. CDR3 DNA: TGCGCCAGCAGCCGGACAGTAAACACCGGGGAGCTGTTTTTT.

The chain is built from TRBV28 and TRBJ1-2, with D tentatively TRBD1 (6 bases). CDR3 length equals 11 residues. Trimming shortened V by 8 bases and J by 9 bases, and 13 bases separated the two germline ends. CDR1 is MDHEN and CDR2 is SYDVKM in the germline V gene. The CDR3 DNA is TGTGCCAGCTCTAGGGGGTCCAGCTACACCTTC. The encoded protein is CASSRGSSYTF.

The chain joins TRBV7-2 to TRBJ1-1, with D perhaps matching TRBD1 (5 bases). Germline V gives CDR1 SGHTA, CDR2 FQGNSA. This CDR3 comprises 14 residues. V was cut by 1 base and J by 1 base, with 7 bases left in between. Written as DNA, the CDR3 is TGTGCCAGCAGCTTAGAAGGACAGAACACTGAAGCTTTCTTT. Its translation: CASSLEGQNTEAFF.

The J gene is TRBJ2-1, the V gene TRBV5-4; D is uncertain. CDR1 is SGHNT and CDR2 is YYREEE in the germline V gene (reference sequence). V gave up 1 base and J gave up 4 bases, with 9 bases separating them. The CDR3 runs 14 residues. The CDR3 DNA follows: TGTGCCAGCAGCTTGTCTCCAGAATACAATGAGCAGTTCTTC. As protein: CASSLSPEYNEQFF.

V and J are TRBV10-2 and TRBJ1-1; 8 bases are shared with TRBD1. V lost 6 bases, J lost 6 bases, and 9 bases stayed unmatched. Germline V lookup: CDR1 WSHSY, CDR2 SAAADI. CDR3 length equals 14 residues. The CDR3 is CASSSGQGVAEAFF. Here the CDR3 DNA reads TGCGCCAGCAGCTCCGGACAGGGAGTCGCTGAAGCTTTCTTT.

The chain joins TRBV27 to TRBJ2-4; 8 nucleotides match TRBD2. The J segment lost 10 bases and the V segment lost 5 bases, leaving 10 bases of the junction unmatched. The V gene's germline CDR1 is MNHEY and CDR2 SMNVEV (reference sequence). The CDR3 contains 14 residues. The DNA of the CDR3 is TGTGCCAGCAGTCCGACTCGGCCGGGGGGGATTCAGTACTTC. It codes for CASSPTRPGGIQYF.

Remarks on this clone: One end of the junction does not line up with germline, which may come from a read error. The CDR3 DNA is TGTGCCAGCCACCGGGGACTAGCGGGGGGGCCAGTAGACTTC. It yields the protein CASHRGLAGGPVDF. This chain connects TRBV3-1 (or the pseudogene TRBV3-2) to TRBJ2-5, with 16 bases fitting TRBD2. The CDR3 is 14 amino acids. Germline assignment: CDR1 LGHDT and CDR2 YNNKEL (reference sequence).

The chain uses TRBV3-1 (or the pseudogene TRBV3-2) and TRBJ1-6, with D unresolved. V dropped 2 bases and J dropped 6 bases, with 5 bases sitting between them. Germline CDR1 LGHDT, CDR2 YNNKEL (reference sequence). The CDR3 length is 13 residues. The CDR3 nucleotides are TGTGCCAGCAGCCAACAGGTTAATTCACCCCTCCACTTT. This translates into CASSQQVNSPLHF.

This clone occurred a few times. The V and J genes are TRBV5-5 and TRBJ2-7, with a weak D call TRBD1 (5 bases). CDR1 is SGHKS, CDR2 YYEKEE, per germline (reference sequence). Trimming left V 4 bases short and J 1 base short, with 12 bases between. The CDR3 runs 14 residues. The CDR3 reads CASSPEGVSYEQYF. In DNA, the CDR3 is TGTGCCAGCAGCCCGGAAGGGGTTTCCTACGAGCAGTACTTC.

In nucleotides, the CDR3 is TGTGCCAGCAGCTCCGGGACTAGCGTGAGCACAGATACGCAGTATTTT. Translated: CASSSGTSVSTDTQYF. The chain links TRBV7-6 to TRBJ2-3; TRBD2 aligns across 10 bases. The germline CDR1 and CDR2 sequences are SGHVS and FNYEAQ. The CDR3 contains 16 residues. Germline trimming cut 4 bases from V and 0 bases from J; bases unmatched to any gene: 4.

CDR3 sequence: CASRTQGAGNTIYF. The DNA for the CDR3 is TGTGCCAGTAGGACACAGGGCGCTGGAAACACCATATATTTT. The chain combines TRBV19 with TRBJ1-3; a weak D match, TRBD1 (6 bases). CDR3 size: 14 residues. Per germline, CDR1 LNHDA and CDR2 SQIVND (reference sequence). Trimming left V 6 bases short and J 2 bases short, with 11 bases between.

The genes are TRBV5-4 and TRBJ2-3, with TRBD2 matching over 7 bases. The V segment lost 3 bases and the J segment 2 bases; nucleotides outside the gene matches: 12. Germline V gene sequence: CDR1 SGHNT, CDR2 YYREEE (reference sequence). The CDR3 sequence is 17 residues long. This CDR3 is CASSSSWGGGPTDTQYF. In nucleotides, the CDR3 is TGTGCCAGCAGCTCCTCCTGGGGGGGAGGGCCCACAGATACGCAGTATTTT.

CDR3 protein: CASSLQADGYTF. The CDR3 bases are TGTGCCAGCAGTCTACAGGCGGATGGCTACACCTTC. The chain couples TRBV12-3 or TRBV12-4 to TRBJ1-2, with D maybe TRBD1 (5 bases). V lost 5 bases, J lost 6 bases, and 10 bases lay in between. The CDR3 extends over 12 amino acids.

CDR3 residues: CASSLGQGTTGANVLTF. The CDR3 region has the DNA TGTGCCAGCAGCTTGGGACAGGGGACTACTGGGGCCAACGTCCTGACTTTC. This rearrangement joins TRBV5-6 to TRBJ2-6, with a possible D match to TRBD1 (8 bases). The CDR3 totals 17 residues. Trimming cost V 0 bases and J 2 bases, with 12 bases left between them. Germline CDR1 SGHDT, CDR2 YYEEEE.

The rearrangement links TRBV4-1 to TRBJ1-2; TRBD1 is a possible D gene (5 bases). The germline V and J ends were trimmed by 1 base and 2 bases, with 17 bases remaining between them. From germline, CDR1 is MGHRA and CDR2 YSYEKL. This CDR3 has 17 residues. Here the CDR3 DNA reads TGCGCCAGCAGCCAAGGCGTGGGAGCGGGACTAAACTATGGCTACACCTTC. Protein product: CASSQGVGAGLNYGYTF.

The chain combines TRBV3-1 (or the pseudogene TRBV3-2) with TRBJ1-5; no clear D gene. V lost 1 base, J lost 4 bases, and 5 bases lay in between. CDR3 size: 13 residues. The germline gives CDR1 LGHDT, CDR2 YNNKEL (reference sequence). The CDR3 DNA sequence: TGTGCCAGCAGCCAAGGGAGGAATCAGCCCCAGCATTTT. This encodes CASSQGRNQPQHF.

The CDR3 DNA reads as TGTGCCAGCAGTCTTTTTACAGGATACTATGGCTACACCTTC. This gives the protein CASSLFTGYYGYTF. The gene calls are TRBV28 and TRBJ1-2; D is possibly TRBD1 (5 bases). V was shortened by 5 bases and J by 3 bases, with 13 bases between the two germline ends. Germline V gene lookup returns CDR1 MDHEN and CDR2 SYDVKM. CDR3 length: 14 residues.

The chain recombines TRBV29-1 with TRBJ1-2, with unresolved D. The CDR3 is made up of 14 amino acids. Germline lookup yields CDR1 SQVTM and CDR2 ANQGSEA. Between the trimmed V and J ends, which lost 7 bases and 8 bases, there was a span of 23 bases. In DNA form, the CDR3 reads TGCAGCGCGGACGAATTTGCTACCGGGTCGGGCTACACCTTC. It yields the protein CSADEFATGSGYTF.

This chain joins TRBV11-2 and TRBJ2-3, with D unclear. Trimming cost V 5 bases and J 0 bases, with 3 bases left between them. CDR1 and CDR2 from the germline V gene are SGHAT and FQNNGV. The CDR3 is 12 amino acids. CDR3 sequence (DNA): TGTGCCAGCAGCCCTAGCACAGATACGCAGTATTTT. Protein: CASSPSTDTQYF.

This chain links TRBV7-3 with TRBJ2-7; D might be TRBD2 (7 bases). V dropped 5 bases and J dropped 0 bases, with 20 bases sitting between them. The CDR3 is 17 residues long. Germline lookup yields CDR1 SGHTA and CDR2 FQGTGA. The CDR3 loop reads CASSPRRGEGNSYEQYF. The CDR3 bases are TGTGCCAGCAGCCCCCGAAGGGGGGAGGGGAACTCCTACGAGCAGTACTTC.

The chain is built from TRBV2 and TRBJ1-2; 7 positions match TRBD1. After removal of 4 bases from V and 4 bases from J, the junction contained 9 bases not matched to a gene. Germline loops: CDR1 SNHLY, CDR2 FYNNEI. CDR3 length: 15 residues. CDR3 nucleotides: TGTGCCAGCAGTGTTAAACAGGGGATAGGCTATGGCTACACCTTC. Amino acid sequence: CASSVKQGIGYGYTF. Combining the CDR3 with reference TRBV2 and TRBJ1-2 gives the whole variable domain EPEVTQTPSHQVTQMGQEVILRCVPISNHLYFYWYRQILGQKVEFLVSFYNNEISEKSEIFDDQFSVERPDGSNFTLKIRSTKLEDSAMYFCASSVKQGIGYGYTFGSGTRLTVV.